The source of this T cell receptor (beta chain) is a study of cytomegalovirus exposure and HLA in healthy donors. Germline assignment: CDR1 ENHRY and CDR2 SYGVKD. The CDR3 covers 14 residues. J gave up 5 bases and V 6 bases, and 5 bases lay outside the gene matches. Use of 60 Vbeta and 13 Jbeta primers characterized the PCR. The protocol was immunoSEQ multiplex PCR, while the TCRdb copy is restricted to in-frame clones and leaves out a portion. The sample has fewer than 150,000 clones, 60% to 80% seen once. This TCR was recovered from a woman aged 30 to 39 in good health and CMV-seropositive. Sequenced: PBMCs. V and J are TRBV10-3 and TRBJ2-1; 9 bases match TRBD2. The CDR3 bases are TGTGCCATCAGCCGACTAGCGGAGGACAATGAGCAGTTCTTC. It specifies CAISRLAEDNEQFF.